The clone carrying this T cell receptor beta chain was recorded once. Its antigen is currently unknown. This sample stems from a study of T cell responses to AZD1222 COVID-19 vaccine. Sequenced by immunoSEQ multiplex PCR; TCRdb stores in-frame clones only, minus some. The profile shows about 140,000 clones, 92% of them singletons. Overall study results and limits: The study identified only five to seven AZD1222 recipients as seropositive at baseline. In all cases, repertoires were sampled only after the peak T cell response. Compared with day 0, the breadth and depth of the Spike-specific TCR repertoire rose significantly after two doses of AZD1222. Targeting of unmutated variant regions was reportedly seen in nearly half of spike-specific TCRs.

This TCR was recovered from an adult in good health. Source: peripheral blood, taken on day 0 of AZD1222 vaccination.

CDR3: CASSLDVTGAGNQPQHF. The CDR3 DNA reads as TGTGCCAGCAGCTTAGATGTTACGGGTGCGGGCAATCAGCCCCAGCATTTT. The chain couples TRBV7-9 to TRBJ1-5; D is ambiguous. Germline CDR1 reads SEHNR; CDR2 reads FQNEAQ (reference sequence). The CDR3 has 17 residues. Trimming left V 1 base short and J 2 bases short, with 15 bases between.